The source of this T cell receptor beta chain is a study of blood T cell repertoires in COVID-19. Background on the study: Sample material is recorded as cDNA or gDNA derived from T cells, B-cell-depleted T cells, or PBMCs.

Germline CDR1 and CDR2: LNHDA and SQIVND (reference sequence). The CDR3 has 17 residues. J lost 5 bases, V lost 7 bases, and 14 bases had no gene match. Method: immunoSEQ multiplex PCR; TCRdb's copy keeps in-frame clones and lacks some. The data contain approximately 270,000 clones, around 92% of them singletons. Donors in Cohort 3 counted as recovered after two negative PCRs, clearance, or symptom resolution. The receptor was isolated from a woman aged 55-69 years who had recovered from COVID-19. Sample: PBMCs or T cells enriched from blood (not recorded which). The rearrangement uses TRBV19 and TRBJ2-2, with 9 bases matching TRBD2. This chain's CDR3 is CASISSVGGRGTGELFF. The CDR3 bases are TGTGCCAGTATCTCGTCGGTGGGCGGGAGGGGGACCGGGGAGCTGTTTTTT.